The TCR beta chain under discussion was sequenced for a study of cytomegalovirus exposure and HLA in healthy donors. Notes on this clone: The antigen is undetermined.

The length of the CDR3 is 16 residues. It was with 60 Vbeta and 13 Jbeta primers that the PCR ran. The method was immunoSEQ multiplex PCR; TCRdb's version includes in-frame clones alone and lacks a portion of them. The table lists over 150,000 clones, just under 80% of them singletons. Study results and caveats: The study found most TCR sequences rare, yet found some public TCRs in many donors. A later analysis reportedly found fewer N-insertions in an Asian-associated ancestry cluster than the roughly 670-donor mean. It is likely that the observed cluster of highly shared sequence variants was a sequencing artifact.

Specimen: PBMCs. This clonotype originated in a woman in her fifties or sixties in good health and CMV-seronegative. The rearrangement joins TRBV1 to TRBJ1-6. TRBV1 is a pseudogene segment. The CDR3 loop is CTSSPVGGRRVSPLHF. The CDR3 DNA sequence: TGCACCAGCAGCCCGGTAGGAGGGCGGAGGGTTTCACCCCTCCACTTT.